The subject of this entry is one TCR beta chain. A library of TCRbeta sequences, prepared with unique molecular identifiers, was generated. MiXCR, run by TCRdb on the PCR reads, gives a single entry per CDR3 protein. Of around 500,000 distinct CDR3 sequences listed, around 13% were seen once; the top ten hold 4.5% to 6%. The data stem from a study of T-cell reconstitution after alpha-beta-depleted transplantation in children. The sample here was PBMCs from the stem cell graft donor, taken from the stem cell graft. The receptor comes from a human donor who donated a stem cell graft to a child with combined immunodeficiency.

The CDR3 sequence is CASTGGQGQSPQFF. The CDR3 coding sequence is TGTGCCAGTACCGGGGGACAGGGGCAATCCCCGCAGTTCTTC. V gene TRBV19 combines with J gene TRBJ2-1, with 10 bases identical to TRBD1. The CDR3 contains 14 residues. Germline CDR1 is LNHDA and CDR2 is SQIVND (reference sequence). V was clipped by 7 bases and J by 12 bases; unmatched bases: 12.